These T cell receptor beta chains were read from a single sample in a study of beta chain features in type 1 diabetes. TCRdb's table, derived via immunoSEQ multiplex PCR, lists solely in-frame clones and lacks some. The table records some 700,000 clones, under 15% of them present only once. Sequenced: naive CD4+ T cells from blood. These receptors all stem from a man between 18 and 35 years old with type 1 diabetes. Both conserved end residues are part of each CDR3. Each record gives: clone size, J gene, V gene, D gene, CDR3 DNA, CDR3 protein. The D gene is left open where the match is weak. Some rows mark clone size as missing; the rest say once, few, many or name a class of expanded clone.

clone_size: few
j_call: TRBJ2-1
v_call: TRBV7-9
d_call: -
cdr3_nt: TGTGCCAGCAGCTTAGGGATCTCGAGCTCCTACAATGAGCAGTTCTTC
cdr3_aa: CASSLGISSSYNEQFF

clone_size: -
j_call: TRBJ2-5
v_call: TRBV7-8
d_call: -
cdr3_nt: TGTGCCAGCAGCCGAGACCCCGCCGAGACCCAGTACTTC
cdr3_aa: CASSRDPAETQYF

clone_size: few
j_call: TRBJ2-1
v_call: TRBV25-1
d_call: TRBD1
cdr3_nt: TGTGCCAGCATAGAAGGGACAGGGGGCAGGAATGAGCAGTTCTTC
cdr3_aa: CASIEGTGGRNEQFF

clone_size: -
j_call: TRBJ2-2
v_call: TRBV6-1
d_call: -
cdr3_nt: TGTGCCAGCAGTGAAGACGCGCAGCGGGAGCTGTTTTTT
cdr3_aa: CASSEDAQRELFF

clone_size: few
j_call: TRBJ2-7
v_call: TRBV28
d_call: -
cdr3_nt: TGTGCCAGTAGGACCCACTACGAGCAGTACTTC
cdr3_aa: CASRTHYEQYF

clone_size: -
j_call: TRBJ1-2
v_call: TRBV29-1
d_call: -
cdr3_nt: TGCAGCGTTGAAGCGATTGCAGGCGGATCTGGCTACACCTTC
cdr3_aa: CSVEAIAGGSGYTF

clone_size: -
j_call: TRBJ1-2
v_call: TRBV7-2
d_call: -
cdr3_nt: TGTGCCAGCAGCTCCACTTTTGGAGGGTATGGCTACACCTTC
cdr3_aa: CASSSTFGGYGYTF

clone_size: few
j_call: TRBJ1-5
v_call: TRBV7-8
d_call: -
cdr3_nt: TGTGCCAGCGCCAGGGAGGGACCGAACAATCAGCCCCAGCATTTT
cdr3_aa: CASAREGPNNQPQHF

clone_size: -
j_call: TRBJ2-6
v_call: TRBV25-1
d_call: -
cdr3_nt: TGTGCCAGCAGTGAGGGTTGGGCAGGGAACTCTGGGGCCAACGTCCTGACTTTC
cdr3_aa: CASSEGWAGNSGANVLTF

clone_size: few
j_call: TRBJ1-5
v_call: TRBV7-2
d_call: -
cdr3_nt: TGTGCCAGCAGCCGGGACGGTTTTGGCCAGCCCCAGCATTTT
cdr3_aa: CASSRDGFGQPQHF

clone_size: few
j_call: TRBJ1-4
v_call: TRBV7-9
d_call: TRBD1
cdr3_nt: TGTGCCAGCAGCTCGGGGACAGAACTGTTTTTT
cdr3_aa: CASSSGTELFF

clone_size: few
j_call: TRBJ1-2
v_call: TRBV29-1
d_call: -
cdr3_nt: TGCAGCGTCGACGCCCAGGGGCGCGGCTACACCTTC
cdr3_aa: CSVDAQGRGYTF